This T cell receptor beta chain came from a study of blood T cell repertoires in COVID-19. The overall study: The origin of the acute and convalescent COVID-19 samples was the United States, Italy and Spain. In each case, the material was cDNA or gDNA derived from T cells, B-cell-depleted T cells, or PBMCs.

From germline, CDR1 is SGHTA and CDR2 FQGNSA. J gave up 0 bases and V 5 bases, and 3 bases lay outside the gene matches. This CDR3 has 15 residues. Per the original data handling: From reference gene primer amplification, estimates of nucleated cell counts were derived. Data came from immunoSEQ multiplex PCR; TCRdb stores just in-frame clones and leaves some out. Clonal size and the V and J genes are those of that table, whereas D and trimming came from the DNA. The sample lists about 180,000 clones; roughly 87% were seen once. This clonotype originated in a man aged 18 to 30 who had recovered from COVID-19. Sequencing used peripheral blood. The chain couples TRBV7-2 to TRBJ2-7; 11 bases are a match to TRBD1. CDR3 sequence: CASSRDRGISYEQYF. In nucleotides, the CDR3 is TGTGCCAGCAGCCGGGACAGGGGGATCTCCTACGAGCAGTACTTC.